The present T cell receptor (beta chain) was sequenced within a study of control samples from healthy donors and cancer patients (dated by TCRdb to the early 2020s). Details on this clone: Its specific antigen is unknown. Base quality data are lacking; no much larger clone is found one base away.

Library creation used the immunoSEQ multiplex PCR assay. What TCRdb holds here is the immuneACCESS table cut down to in-frame rearrangements. Part of the clones is not present; checked against another copy, under half of the missing clones reflect an unresolved V gene, and the others are unexplained. The sample yields 400,000 to 450,000 clones; more than 80% were counted once. The ten largest clonotypes hold 5% to 8% of the sample. Sequenced material: PBMCs. The TCR comes from a man aged 35 to 55 with head and neck cancer.

Here is the DNA: TGCAGCGTTGCGGCAGGGAGGGGCACTGAAGCTTTCTTT. Its amino acids are CSVAAGRGTEAFF. The rearrangement combines TRBV29-1 with TRBJ1-1; TRBD1 could be the D gene, as 5 bases match. V loses 4 bases of germline sequence and J loses 4 bases, and the interval between the two ends is 13 bases. The CDR3 contains 13 residues, cysteine and phenylalanine counted. Only the CDR3 part of the read is kept: 39 bases, read in frame from the first base. CDR1 SQVTM and CDR2 ANQGSEA were looked up in the germline V gene.